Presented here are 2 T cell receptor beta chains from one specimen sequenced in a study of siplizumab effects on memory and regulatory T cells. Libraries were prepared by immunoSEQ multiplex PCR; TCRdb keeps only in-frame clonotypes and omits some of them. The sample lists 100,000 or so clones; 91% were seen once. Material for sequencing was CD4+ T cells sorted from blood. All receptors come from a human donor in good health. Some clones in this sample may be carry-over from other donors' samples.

The DNA of the CDR3 is TGTGCCAGCAGGATGGGGGGAGGGTGGAACACCGGGGAGCTGTTTTTT. It yields the protein CASRMGGGWNTGELFF. The chain is built from TRBV28 and TRBJ2-2, with TRBD2 identical over 7 bases. V dropped 6 bases and J dropped 1; count of bases not matched to a gene: 8. This CDR3 spans 16 amino acids. The germline CDR1 and CDR2 sequences are MDHEN and SYDVKM.

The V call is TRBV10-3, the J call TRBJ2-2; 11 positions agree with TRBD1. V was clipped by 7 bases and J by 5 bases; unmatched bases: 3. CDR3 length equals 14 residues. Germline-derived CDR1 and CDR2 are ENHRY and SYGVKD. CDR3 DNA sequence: TGTGCCATCATGGACAGGGGGCGTACCGGGGAGCTGTTTTTT. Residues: CAIMDRGRTGELFF.